This T cell receptor (beta chain) was identified in a study of blood T cell repertoires in COVID-19. Clones were sequenced by immunoSEQ multiplex PCR, and TCRdb holds only the in-frame ones, with some missing. The sample holds 210,000 or so clones, approximately 88% seen once. Germline-derived CDR1 and CDR2 are MNHEY and SVGEGT. The CDR3 spans 11 residues. Trimming left V 4 bases short and J 10 bases short, with 10 bases between. This chain links TRBV6-2 or TRBV6-3 with TRBJ1-1, with D possibly matching TRBD1 (5 bases). Sequencing was done on a sample of peripheral blood. This sequence was found in a man between 40 and 49 years old with acute or convalescent COVID-19. CDR3 DNA sequence: TGTGCCAGCAGTTGGGGGGGAGGAGCTTTCTTT. This gives the protein CASSWGGGAFF.